The TCR beta chain under discussion was sequenced for a study of blood T cell repertoires in COVID-19. This CDR3 region has 15 residues. V lost 0 bases and J 4 bases, leaving 11 bases between the germline ends. Germline V gives CDR1 SGDLS, CDR2 YYNGEE. Profiled with immunoSEQ multiplex PCR; TCRdb holds only in-frame clones, not every one. The sample holds hundreds of thousands of clones, approximately 82% seen once. The rearrangement joins TRBV9 to TRBJ2-1, with a tentative D call TRBD1 (5 bases). The sample taken for sequencing was peripheral blood. The clonotype originates from a woman older than 75 with active or convalescent COVID-19. The CDR3 coding sequence is TGTGCCAGCAGCGTAGCTCAGGGTTTTTACAATGAGCAGTTCTTC. Translated, it gives CASSVAQGFYNEQFF. Full variable domain (outside the CDR3, taken from reference TRBV9 and TRBJ2-1): DSGVTQTPKHLITATGQRVTLRCSPRSGDLSVYWYQQSLDQGLQFLIQYYNGEERAKGNILERFSAQQFPDLHSELNLSSLELGDSALYFCASSVAQGFYNEQFFGPGTRLTVL.